This T cell receptor (beta chain) was recorded in a study of blood T cell repertoires in COVID-19. After removal of 6 bases from V and 2 bases from J, the junction contained 2 bases not matched to a gene. The CDR3 has 13 residues. Germline V gives CDR1 LNHDA, CDR2 SQIVND (reference sequence). Libraries were prepared by immunoSEQ multiplex PCR; TCRdb keeps only in-frame clonotypes and omits some of them. The table has under 25,000 clones, about nine tenths seen once. Of note for this clone: The sample contains more than one DNA sequence encoding this CDR3.

This chain uses TRBV19 with TRBJ1-1; 8 nucleotides match TRBD1. Sequencing was performed on peripheral blood. The TCR originated in a woman aged 80 or over with acute or convalescent COVID-19. CDR3 in DNA: TGTGCCAGTAGAGGACAGGGAAACACTGAAGCTTTCTTT. As protein: CASRGQGNTEAFF.